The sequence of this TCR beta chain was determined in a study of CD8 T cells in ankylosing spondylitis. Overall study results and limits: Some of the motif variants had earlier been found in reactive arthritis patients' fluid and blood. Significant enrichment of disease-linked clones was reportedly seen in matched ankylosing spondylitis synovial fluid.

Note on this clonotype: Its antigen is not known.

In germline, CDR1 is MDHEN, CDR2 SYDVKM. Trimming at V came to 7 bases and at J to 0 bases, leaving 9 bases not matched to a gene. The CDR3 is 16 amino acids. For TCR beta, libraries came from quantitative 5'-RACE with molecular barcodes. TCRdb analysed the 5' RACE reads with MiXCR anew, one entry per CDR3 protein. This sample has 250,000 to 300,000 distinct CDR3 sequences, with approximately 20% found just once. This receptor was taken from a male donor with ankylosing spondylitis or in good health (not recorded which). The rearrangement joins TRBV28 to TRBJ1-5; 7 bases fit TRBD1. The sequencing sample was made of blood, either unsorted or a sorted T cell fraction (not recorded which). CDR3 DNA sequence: TGTGCCAGCACCCAGGGGGGACGTCATAGCAATCAGCCCCAGCATTTT. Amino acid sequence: CASTQGGRHSNQPQHF. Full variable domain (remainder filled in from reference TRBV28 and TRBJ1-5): DVKVTQSSRYLVKRTGEKVFLECVQDMDHENMFWYRQDPGLGLRLIYFSYDVKMKEKGDIPEGYSVSREKKERFSLILESASTNQTSMYLCASTQGGRHSNQPQHFGDGTRLSIL.